Detailed here is one TCR beta chain. Original handling: Amplified reference gene primers provided the basis for estimating nucleated cell counts. The method was immunoSEQ multiplex PCR; TCRdb's version includes in-frame clones alone and lacks a portion of them. V, J and clone size are those of that table, while D and trimming were read from the DNA. The sample consists of more than 40,000 clones, more than 75% of them appearing once. The data are from a study of blood T cell repertoires in COVID-19. Across the study: Sites across the United States, Italy and Spain contributed samples from acute and convalescent COVID-19. T cells, B-cell-depleted T cells, or PBMCs provided the cDNA or gDNA that served as material.

Unmatched junction bases numbered 7, after V lost 5 bases and J lost 4 bases. The CDR3 spans 15 residues. Germline loops: CDR1 WNHNN, CDR2 SYGVQD (reference sequence). The material sequenced was peripheral blood. This chain connects TRBV10-1 to TRBJ2-1; 8 bases align to TRBD2. This TCR came from a human donor in a cohort sampled during active COVID-19. The CDR3 DNA sequence: TGCGCCAGCAGTCTTAGCGGGATCCAGTACAATGAGCAGTTCTTC. This codes for CASSLSGIQYNEQFF.